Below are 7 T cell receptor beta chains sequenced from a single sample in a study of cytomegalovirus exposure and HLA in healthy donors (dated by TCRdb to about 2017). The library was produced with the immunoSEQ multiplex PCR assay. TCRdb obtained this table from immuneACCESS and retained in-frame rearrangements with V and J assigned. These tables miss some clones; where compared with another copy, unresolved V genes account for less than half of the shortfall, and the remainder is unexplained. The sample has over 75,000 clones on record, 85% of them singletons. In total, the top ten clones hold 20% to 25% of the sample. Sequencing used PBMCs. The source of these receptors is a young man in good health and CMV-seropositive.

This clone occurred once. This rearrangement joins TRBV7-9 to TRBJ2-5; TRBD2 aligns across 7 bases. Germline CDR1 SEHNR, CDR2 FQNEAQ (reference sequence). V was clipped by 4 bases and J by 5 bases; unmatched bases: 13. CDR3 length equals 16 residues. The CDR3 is CASSSIRAGEWETQYF. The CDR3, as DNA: TGTGCCAGCAGCTCGATAAGGGCGGGAGAGTGGGAGACCCAGTACTTC.

CDR3 bases: TGTGCCTGGAGTACCCCAGGGAGGGGCATTCAGTACTTC. Translation: CAWSTPGRGIQYF. This chain connects TRBV30 to TRBJ2-4, with 7 nucleotides matching TRBD2. The V segment lost 2 bases and the J segment 9 bases; nucleotides outside the gene matches: 7. CDR3 length: 13 amino acids. Looked up from germline, CDR1 is GTSNPN and CDR2 is SVGIG (reference sequence). The full variable domain, completed using reference TRBV30 and TRBJ2-4, is SQTIHQWPATLVQPVGSPLSLECTVEGTSNPNLYWYRQAAGRGLQLLFYSVGIGQISSEVPQNLSASRPQDRQFILSSKKLLLSDSGFYLCAWSTPGRGIQYFGAGTRLSVL.

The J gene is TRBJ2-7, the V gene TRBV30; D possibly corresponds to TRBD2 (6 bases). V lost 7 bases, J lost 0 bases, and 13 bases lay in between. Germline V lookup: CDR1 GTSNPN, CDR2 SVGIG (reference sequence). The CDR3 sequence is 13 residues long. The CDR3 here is CAYGTGASYEQYV. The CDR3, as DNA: TGTGCCTACGGGACTGGGGCCTCCTACGAGCAGTACGTC.

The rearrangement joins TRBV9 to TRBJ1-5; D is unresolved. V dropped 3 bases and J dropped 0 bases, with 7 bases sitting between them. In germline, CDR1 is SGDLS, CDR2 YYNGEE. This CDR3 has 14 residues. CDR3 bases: TGTGCCAGCAGCGCGAGGGATAGCAATCAGCCCCAGCATTTT. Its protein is CASSARDSNQPQHF. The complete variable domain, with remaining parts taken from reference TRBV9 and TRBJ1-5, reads DSGVTQTPKHLITATGQRVTLRCSPRSGDLSVYWYQQSLDQGLQFLIQYYNGEERAKGNILERFSAQQFPDLHSELNLSSLELGDSALYFCASSARDSNQPQHFGDGTRLSIL.

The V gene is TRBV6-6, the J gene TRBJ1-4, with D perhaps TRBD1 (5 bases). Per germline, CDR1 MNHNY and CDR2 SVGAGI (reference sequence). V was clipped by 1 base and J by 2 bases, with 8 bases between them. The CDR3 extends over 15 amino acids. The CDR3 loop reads CASSYLGGTNEKLFF. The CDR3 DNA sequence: TGTGCCAGCAGTTACTTGGGGGGGACTAATGAAAAACTGTTTTTT.

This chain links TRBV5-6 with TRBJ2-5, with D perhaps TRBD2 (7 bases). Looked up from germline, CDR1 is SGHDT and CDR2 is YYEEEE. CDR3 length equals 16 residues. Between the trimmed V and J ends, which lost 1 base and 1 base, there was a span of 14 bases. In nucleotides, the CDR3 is TGTGCCAGCAGCTTGTGGGGGGGCACCGCCCAAGAGACCCAGTACTTC. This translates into CASSLWGGTAQETQYF.

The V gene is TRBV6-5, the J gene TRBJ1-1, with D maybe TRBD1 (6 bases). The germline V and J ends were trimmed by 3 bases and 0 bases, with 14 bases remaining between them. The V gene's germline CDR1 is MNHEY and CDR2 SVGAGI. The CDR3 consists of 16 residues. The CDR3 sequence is CASSYGGGTMNTEAFF. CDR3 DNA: TGTGCCAGCAGTTATGGAGGGGGGACTATGAACACTGAAGCTTTCTTT.